This is a list of T cell receptor beta chains from one sample in a study of early T cells in non-severe SARS-CoV-2 infection. TCRdb analysed the 5' RACE reads with MiXCR anew, one entry per CDR3 protein. Seen here are 80,000 or so distinct CDR3 sequences, roughly 6% observed once, and the top ten hold 6.5% to 9%. The sample was whole blood. These receptors were taken from an adult who was a healthcare worker with PCR-confirmed SARS-CoV-2 infection or an uninfected control (not recorded which). The CDR3 runs from the conserved cysteine through the conserved F or W. A D gene is named only where the DNA matches it firmly. For some rows the clone size is stated as once, few or many, or as a class when expanded; others skip it.

CASGLGGAFF	TGTGCCAGCGGACTTGGTGGAGCTTTCTTT	.	TRBV2	.	TRBJ1-1	10
CASTVSWTSPTEAFF	TGTGCCAGCACCGTGAGCTGGACCTCCCCAACTGAAGCTTTCTTT	many	TRBV6-5	.	TRBJ1-1	15
CASSLPEGIQYF	TGCGCCAGCAGTCTCCCAGAGGGCATTCAGTACTTC	few	TRBV4-1	.	TRBJ2-4	12
CASSDSSTTRTGEADTQYF	TGTGCCAGCAGTGACTCAAGCACCACCCGGACAGGGGAGGCAGATACGCAGTATTTT	.	TRBV25-1	TRBD1	TRBJ2-3	19
CASSFYGAAYEQYF	TGTGCCAGCAGTTTCTACGGGGCTGCCTACGAGCAGTACTTC	.	TRBV28	.	TRBJ2-7	14
CASSLRGWGIQYF	TGTGCCAGCAGTCTCCGGGGCTGGGGCATTCAGTACTTC	many	TRBV27	.	TRBJ2-4	13
CSVEAGGSYEQYF	TGCAGCGTTGAGGCCGGGGGATCTTACGAGCAGTACTTC	.	TRBV29-1	.	TRBJ2-7	13
CAWNNRGANYGYTF	TGTGCCTGGAATAACAGGGGGGCTAACTATGGCTACACCTTC	few	TRBV30	TRBD1	TRBJ1-2	14
CASSPRQGAKEQYF	TGTGCCAGCAGTCCCCGACAGGGGGCAAAGGAGCAGTACTTC	few	TRBV28	TRBD1	TRBJ2-7	14
CASTQNTEAFF	TGCGCCAGCACACAGAACACTGAAGCTTTCTTT	many	TRBV10-2	.	TRBJ1-1	11
CASSEKIRGTGELFF	TGTGCCAGCAGTGAAAAAATTCGGGGCACCGGGGAGCTGTTTTTT	many	TRBV6-1	.	TRBJ2-2	15
CASSRVAVSSYNEQFF	TGTGCCAGTAGTAGGGTGGCGGTCAGCTCCTACAATGAGCAGTTCTTC	few	TRBV19	.	TRBJ2-1	16
CASSEGQVYSDTQYF	TGTGCCAGCAGTGAAGGACAGGTCTACTCAGATACGCAGTATTTT	many	TRBV25-1	TRBD1	TRBJ2-3	15
CASSDRDRETYGYTF	TGTGCCAGCAGTGACCGGGACAGGGAAACCTATGGCTACACCTTC	many	TRBV25-1	TRBD1	TRBJ1-2	15
CASRRVGQGIPDTQYF	TGTGCCAGCAGAAGGGTTGGGCAGGGAATCCCAGATACGCAGTATTTT	.	TRBV7-2	.	TRBJ2-3	16
CASSLRAGTYQPQHF	TGTGCCAGCAGCTTAAGGGCAGGCACGTATCAGCCCCAGCATTTT	few	TRBV7-2	.	TRBJ1-5	15
CASSLVTDSYEQYF	TGTGCCAGCAGTTTAGTGACAGACTCCTACGAGCAGTACTTC	many	TRBV28	.	TRBJ2-7	14
CASSFAAAQETQYF	TGCGCCAGCAGCTTCGCGGCAGCTCAAGAGACCCAGTACTTC	many	TRBV5-1	.	TRBJ2-5	14
CASSLSGWREDTQYF	TGTGCCAGCAGCCTGTCGGGTTGGAGGGAAGATACGCAGTATTTT	.	TRBV11-2	.	TRBJ2-3	15
CASSQVPEMGAFF	TGCGCCAGCAGCCAAGTCCCGGAAATGGGGGCTTTCTTT	few	TRBV4-3	.	TRBJ1-1	13
CSARGRNQYNEQFF	TGCAGTGCTAGAGGTAGGAACCAGTACAATGAGCAGTTCTTC	many	TRBV20-1	.	TRBJ2-1	14
CASSALAGVPDTQYF	TGCGCCAGCAGTGCCCTAGCGGGAGTGCCAGATACGCAGTATTTT	many	TRBV10-2	TRBD2	TRBJ2-3	15
CASSQKGTGQGATGEQFF	TGCGCCAGCAGTCAAAAAGGCACCGGACAGGGGGCGACGGGTGAGCAGTTCTTC	.	TRBV23-1	TRBD1	TRBJ2-1	18
CATSRQPTSGFRTDTQYF	TGTGCCACCAGCCGCCAGCCGACTAGCGGATTCCGCACAGATACGCAGTATTTT	.	TRBV15	TRBD2	TRBJ2-3	18
CAWSVRGDEQFF	TGTGCCTGGAGTGTACGAGGCGATGAGCAGTTCTTC	few	TRBV30	.	TRBJ2-1	12
CSARAMVGGYEQYF	TGCAGTGCTAGAGCAATGGTAGGGGGCTACGAGCAGTACTTC	many	TRBV20-1	.	TRBJ2-7	14
CASRTGLAGTTDTQYF	TGTGCCAGTAGGACGGGACTAGCGGGAACCACAGATACGCAGTATTTT	.	TRBV19	TRBD2	TRBJ2-3	16
CSVEKDTNTEAFF	TGCAGCGTTGAAAAGGACACCAACACTGAAGCTTTCTTT	many	TRBV29-1	.	TRBJ1-1	13
CSAIPRRGFEETQYF	TGCAGTGCTATCCCCAGGAGAGGGTTCGAAGAGACCCAGTACTTC	many	TRBV20-1	.	TRBJ2-5	15
CASSQAILAGGPEELFF	TGCGCCAGCAGCCAAGCCATACTAGCGGGAGGGCCGGAGGAGCTGTTTTTT	few	TRBV4-1	TRBD2	TRBJ2-2	17
CASSPYREGTEAFF	TGTGCCAGCTCACCGTACAGGGAGGGGACTGAAGCTTTCTTT	few	TRBV18	.	TRBJ1-1	14
CASSDRGSSSYNEQFF	TGTGCCAGCTCGGACAGGGGATCCAGCTCCTACAATGAGCAGTTCTTC	many	TRBV18	TRBD1	TRBJ2-1	16
CSAQGAAYNEQFF	TGCAGCGCCCAGGGGGCCGCCTACAATGAGCAGTTCTTC	.	TRBV29-1	TRBD1	TRBJ2-1	13
CATQEGGTWTEAFF	TGTGCCACCCAGGAGGGGGGGACGTGGACTGAAGCTTTCTTT	.	TRBV19	.	TRBJ1-1	14
CASSSTRPGLMNTGELFF	TGCGCCAGCAGCTCCACCCGACCCGGACTGATGAACACCGGGGAGCTGTTTTTT	many	TRBV5-1	.	TRBJ2-2	18
CASSLRDRANTGELFF	TGTGCCAGCAGCCTCCGGGACAGGGCGAACACTGGGGAGCTGTTTTTT	.	TRBV5-4	TRBD1	TRBJ2-2	16
CASSYPVGTNTEAFF	TGTGCCAGCAGTTACCCGGTTGGGACCAACACTGAAGCTTTCTTT	many	TRBV6-6	.	TRBJ1-1	15
CSAQTSGSLDTQYF	TGCAGTGCTCAGACTAGCGGGAGTCTAGATACGCAGTATTTT	many	TRBV20-1	TRBD2	TRBJ2-3	14
CASSTTSGGADTQYF	TGTGCCAGCAGTACCACTAGCGGGGGCGCAGATACGCAGTATTTT	many	TRBV6-5	TRBD2	TRBJ2-3	15
CASSLDLNTGELFF	TGTGCCAGCAGCTTGGACTTGAACACCGGGGAGCTGTTTTTT	many	TRBV7-6	.	TRBJ2-2	14
CSANKGGRETQYF	TGCAGTGCTAATAAGGGGGGGAGGGAGACCCAGTACTTC	many	TRBV20-1	.	TRBJ2-5	13
CASKSGGPSYNEQFF	TGTGCCAGTAAGAGCGGGGGACCCTCCTACAATGAGCAGTTCTTC	few	TRBV25-1	TRBD2	TRBJ2-1	15
CASSSSPTAGGWQPQHF	TGTGCCAGCAGTTCATCCCCGACGGCTGGGGGTTGGCAGCCCCAGCATTTT	many	TRBV6-5	.	TRBJ1-5	17
CASKGAGSDTQYF	TGTGCCAGCAAGGGGGCGGGATCAGATACGCAGTATTTT	.	TRBV6-6	.	TRBJ2-3	13
CASSSYGTLNEQFF	TGTGCCAGCAGCTCGTACGGGACTCTCAATGAGCAGTTCTTC	many	TRBV7-2	.	TRBJ2-1	14
CASSQDPQGATHREQYF	TGCGCCAGCAGCCAAGATCCACAGGGGGCGACCCACCGGGAGCAGTACTTC	few	TRBV4-3	TRBD1	TRBJ2-7	17
CASSQAWTGANVLTF	TGCGCCAGCAGCCAAGCTTGGACTGGGGCCAACGTCCTGACTTTC	many	TRBV4-3	.	TRBJ2-6	15
CASSLRLAGVDEQFF	TGTGCCAGCAGCTTAAGGCTAGCGGGAGTCGATGAGCAGTTCTTC	.	TRBV11-2	TRBD2	TRBJ2-1	15
CASSSLDRAYEQYF	TGTGCCAGCTCATCCCTAGACAGAGCCTACGAGCAGTACTTC	few	TRBV18	.	TRBJ2-7	14
CASALSGTSSGEQYF	TGTGCCAGCGCCCTATCCGGGACTAGCAGTGGCGAGCAGTACTTC	few	TRBV12-3/TRBV12-4	TRBD2	TRBJ2-7	15